This entry lists 21 T cell receptor beta chains sequenced from one sample in a study of T cells in Graves' hyperthyroidism and ophthalmopathy. The CDR3 regions of TCR beta were amplified from RNA transcripts. A set of HTBI primers served as the primers for a first-round RT-PCR of the TCR CDR3. From the multiplex PCR reads, TCRdb called clonotypes with MiXCR, one entry per CDR3 protein. The repertoire holds roughly 170,000 distinct CDR3 sequences, over 15% seen once, with roughly 30% in the top ten. The sequencing sample was made of blood. The receptor source for this set is a woman aged 45 to 65 with Graves' hyperthyroidism.

This clonotype was picked up many times. V and J are TRBV20-1 and TRBJ2-1, with 7 positions matching TRBD2. J lost 7 bases, V lost 0 bases, and 6 bases had no gene match. CDR3 length: 14 amino acids. Germline V gene data show CDR1 as DFQATT and CDR2 as SNEGSKA (reference sequence). CDR3 loop: CSAREGGGRNEQFF. DNA for the CDR3: TGCAGTGCTAGAGAGGGCGGGGGTAGAAATGAGCAGTTCTTC.

This clonotype has a count of ten or more. This CDR3 is CASSLWDRPEAFF. CDR3 sequence (DNA): TGTGCCAGTAGTCTCTGGGACAGACCTGAAGCTTTCTTT. The V and J genes are TRBV19 and TRBJ1-1; 7 bases map to TRBD1. Per germline, CDR1 LNHDA and CDR2 SQIVND (reference sequence). The CDR3 has 13 residues. The trim removed 5 bases at V and 6 bases at J, leaving 6 bases unmatched.

This clonotype was recorded at least ten times. This chain connects TRBV5-1 to TRBJ2-7; D unresolved. The V end was cut by 0 bases, the J end by 6 bases, with 13 bases between. Germline-derived CDR1 and CDR2 are SGHRS and YFSETQ. The CDR3 has 14 residues. The CDR3 nucleotides read TGCGCCAGCAGCTTGGTAACAGAGCCCCTCGAGCAGTACTTC. Amino acid sequence: CASSLVTEPLEQYF.

The V call is TRBV28, the J call TRBJ2-1, with 7 bases matching TRBD1. The CDR3 loop spans 16 amino acids. Unmatched junction bases numbered 10, after V lost 6 bases and J lost 2 bases. Germline V gene sequence: CDR1 MDHEN, CDR2 SYDVKM. The CDR3 loop is CASSLAGTVAYNEQFF. The CDR3 DNA is TGTGCCAGCAGCCTAGCAGGGACAGTAGCCTACAATGAGCAGTTCTTC. Drawing the rest from reference TRBV28 and TRBJ2-1, the complete variable domain is DVKVTQSSRYLVKRTGEKVFLECVQDMDHENMFWYRQDPGLGLRLIYFSYDVKMKEKGDIPEGYSVSREKKERFSLILESASTNQTSMYLCASSLAGTVAYNEQFFGPGTRLTVL.

This clonotype appeared many times. This rearrangement joins TRBV4-1 to TRBJ1-1; D possibly corresponds to TRBD1 (5 bases). Looked up from germline, CDR1 is MGHRA and CDR2 is YSYEKL. The CDR3 is made up of 14 amino acids. Trimming removed 3 bases at V and 1 base at J, with 9 bases between. The CDR3 loop reads CASSHTQGNTEAFF. In DNA, the CDR3 is TGCGCCAGCAGCCACACGCAGGGGAACACTGAAGCTTTCTTT.

Concerning this clonotype: The junction differs from germline at one of its ends, possibly a read error. The rearrangement uses TRBV6-2 or TRBV6-3 and TRBJ2-2; D is perhaps TRBD2 (5 bases). Germline CDR1 reads MNHEY; CDR2 reads SVGEGT. There are 15 residues in the CDR3. CDR3 sequence reads: CASSSYVFHTGEPFF. CDR3 DNA sequence: TGTGCCAGCAGTTCATACGTGTTCCACACCGGGGAGCCGTTTTTT.

This clonotype was picked up a small number of times. This chain uses TRBV18 with TRBJ1-5; weak D call: TRBD1 (5 bases). Germline values: CDR1 KGHSH, CDR2 LQKENI. CDR3 size: 15 residues. With 1 base removed from V and 7 bases from J, the gap between germline ends came to 14 bases. The CDR3 reads CASSPQAGSGQPQHF. The CDR3 DNA reads as TGTGCCAGCTCACCACAAGCAGGGTCGGGGCAGCCCCAGCATTTT.

This clonotype was recorded a few times. The chain uses TRBV6-2 or TRBV6-3 and TRBJ2-3, with TRBD2 matching over 10 bases. This CDR3 region has 15 residues. Trimming removed 2 bases from V and 4 bases from J; junction bases left unmatched: 3. Germline loops: CDR1 MNHEY, CDR2 SVGEGT. The CDR3 DNA follows: TGTGCCAGCAGTTACGGGCTAGCGGGGGCAGATACGCAGTATTTT. This encodes CASSYGLAGADTQYF.

This clonotype was counted at least ten times. This chain joins TRBV5-1 and TRBJ2-2, with D possibly matching TRBD1 (6 bases). CDR1 SGHRS and CDR2 YFSETQ come from the germline V gene. There are 15 residues in the CDR3. V dropped 3 bases and J dropped 2 bases, with 11 bases sitting between them. CDR3 amino acids: CASSSMTGNTGELFF. The CDR3, as DNA: TGCGCCAGCAGCTCCATGACAGGAAACACCGGGGAGCTGTTTTTT.

The table lists this clonotype with many counts. The chain carries TRBV7-2 and TRBJ2-7; D is unclear. This CDR3 comprises 14 residues. With 1 base removed from V and 2 bases from J, the gap between germline ends came to 9 bases. Per germline, CDR1 SGHTA and CDR2 FQGNSA. DNA of the CDR3: TGTGCCAGCAGCTTAGAGACCGGAGCCTACGAGCAGTACTTC. Its translation: CASSLETGAYEQYF.

Many counts were recorded for this clonotype. This chain links TRBV5-1 with TRBJ2-3; 9 nucleotides agree with TRBD2. The V segment lost 2 bases and the J segment 4 bases; nucleotides outside the gene matches: 8. This CDR3 comprises 16 residues. The germline gives CDR1 SGHRS, CDR2 YFSETQ. CDR3 sequence: CASSFGSGGPPDTQYF. The CDR3 coding sequence is TGCGCCAGCAGCTTTGGAAGCGGGGGGCCGCCAGATACGCAGTATTTT.

Many counts were recorded for this clonotype. The gene calls are TRBV10-3 and TRBJ1-1; D may be TRBD1 (5 bases). CDR1 and CDR2 from the germline V gene are ENHRY and SYGVKD. This CDR3 has 14 residues. Trimming pared 4 bases from V and 2 bases from J, leaving 11 bases between. Here the CDR3 DNA reads TGTGCCATCAGTGGTGGGGACCTCAACACTGAAGCTTTCTTT. Protein sequence: CAISGGDLNTEAFF.

With respect to this clonotype: A much larger clone differs from this one at a single base, so this may be a read error. V and J are TRBV5-4 and TRBJ2-2, with 14 bases that match TRBD2. This CDR3 has 16 amino acids. The germline V gene encodes CDR1 SGHNT and CDR2 YYREEE (reference sequence). The CDR3 nucleotides read TGTACCAGCAGCTACCGACTAGCGGGGGGGCCCGGGGAGCTGTTTTTT. Protein: CTSSYRLAGGPGELFF. Drawing the rest from reference TRBV5-4 and TRBJ2-2, the complete variable domain is ETGVTQSPTHLIKTRGQQVTLRCSSQSGHNTVSWYQQALGQGPQFIFQYYREEENGRGNFPPRFSGLQFPNYSSELNVNALELDDSALYLCTSSYRLAGGPGELFFGEGSRLTVL.

This clonotype turned up a few times. The rearrangement uses TRBV5-1 and TRBJ2-7, with TRBD2 as a possible D gene (5 bases). Germline V CDR1 and CDR2: SGHRS, YFSETQ. There are 15 residues in the CDR3. V lost 0 bases and J lost 0, with 10 bases in between. As DNA, the CDR3 is TGCGCCAGCAGCTTGGTGTCCGGGAACTCCTACGAGCAGTACTTC. Amino acid sequence: CASSLVSGNSYEQYF.

Many counts were recorded for this clonotype. V and J are TRBV6-9 and TRBJ1-5; D may be TRBD1 (5 bases). Trimming removed 4 bases from V and 4 bases from J, with 14 bases in between. There are 15 residues in the CDR3. Germline V gene lookup returns CDR1 MNHGY and CDR2 SVAAGI. CDR3 sequence: CASSSDFDRNQPQHF. The CDR3 DNA sequence: TGTGCCAGCAGTTCGGATTTCGACAGAAATCAGCCCCAGCATTTT.

This clonotype was counted many times. V usage is TRBV7-9 and J usage is TRBJ2-2, with 12 bases fitting TRBD2. V was pared by 1 base and J by 6 bases, with 0 bases of the junction left unmatched. Looked up from germline, CDR1 is SEHNR and CDR2 is FQNEAQ (reference sequence). The CDR3 has 15 residues. The CDR3 DNA is TGTGCCAGCAGCTTAGGACTAGCGGGAGCCGGGGAGCTGTTTTTT. Translating it yields CASSLGLAGAGELFF.

This clonotype came up many times. The chain carries TRBV6-1 and TRBJ1-1; TRBD1 is a possible D gene (6 bases). Trimming removed 4 bases at V and 4 bases at J, with 16 bases between. In germline, CDR1 is MNHNS, CDR2 SASEGT. The CDR3 extends over 15 amino acids. CDR3 DNA: TGTGCCAGCAGTGCACAGGGATGGGGGACCACTGAAGCTTTCTTT. Translating it yields CASSAQGWGTTEAFF.

CDR3 loop: CSVRTSGYTDTQYF. DNA of the CDR3: TGCAGCGTCCGGACTAGCGGCTACACAGATACGCAGTATTTT. The chain has TRBV29-1 and TRBJ2-3; TRBD2 matches at 10 bases. CDR1 and CDR2 (germline): SQVTM, ANQGSEA. With V trimmed by 6 bases and J by 2 bases, 5 bases remained unmatched. CDR3 size: 14 residues.

This clonotype came up a few times. V is TRBV7-9 and J is TRBJ2-7; perhaps TRBD1 as D (6 bases). CDR3 size: 14 residues. The ends were cut back, 3 bases at V and 1 base at J, with 10 bases in the middle. Germline V gene sequence: CDR1 SEHNR, CDR2 FQNEAQ (reference sequence). The DNA for the CDR3 is TGTGCCAGCAGCTTTGGGACATCTTCCTACGAGCAGTACTTC. It translates to CASSFGTSSYEQYF. Full variable domain (outside the CDR3, taken from reference TRBV7-9 and TRBJ2-7): DTGVSQNPRHKITKRGQNVTFRCDPISEHNRLYWYRQTLGQGPEFLTYFQNEAQLEKSRLLSDRFSAERPKGSFSTLEIQRTEQGDSAMYLCASSFGTSSYEQYFGPGTRLTVT.

This clonotype was found many times. The chain combines TRBV3-1 with TRBJ1-2, with 9 bases that match TRBD1. The CDR3 has 12 residues. Germline V gives CDR1 LGHDT, CDR2 YNNKEL (reference sequence). Trimming cost V 6 bases and J 9 bases; bases outside gene matches: 5. Here the CDR3 DNA reads TGTGCCAGCAGTGGGACAGGGAGACGCTACACCTTC. It specifies CASSGTGRRYTF. Together with reference TRBV3-1 and TRBJ1-2, the CDR3 gives the full variable domain: DTAVSQTPKYLVTQMGNDKSIKCEQNLGHDTMYWYKQDSKKFLKIMFSYNNKELIINETVPNRFSPKSPDKAHLNLHINSLELGDSAVYFCASSGTGRRYTFGSGTRLTVV.

The chain is built from TRBV7-2 and TRBJ2-7, with D maybe TRBD1 (5 bases). Germline lookup yields CDR1 SGHTA and CDR2 FQGNSA. The CDR3 sequence is 16 residues long. V lost 0 bases, J lost 0 bases, and 12 bases lay in between. The CDR3 bases are TGTGCCAGCAGCTTAGCCCCGCCAGGGATCTCCTACGAGCAGTACTTC. This codes for CASSLAPPGISYEQYF.